These T cell receptor beta chains were read from a single sample in a study of shared clonotypes between healthy human individuals. The method was immunoSEQ multiplex PCR; TCRdb's version includes in-frame clones alone and lacks a portion of them. The repertoire holds fewer than 1 million clones, 90% to 97% seen once, with less than 0.3% in the top ten. Sequenced input: naive CD8+ T cells sorted from blood. The receptors originated from a young man in good health. CDR3s include the opening cysteine and the closing phenylalanine or tryptophan. The order of the fields is D gene, V gene, clone size, J gene, CDR3 protein, CDR3 DNA. D genes are given only for firm matches. Clone size appears in some rows only: once, few, many, or a class for an expanded clone.

>TRBD2|TRBV11-2|-|TRBJ2-7
CASSFAAGVLYEQYF
TGTGCCAGCAGCTTTGCAGCGGGAGTTCTCTACGAGCAGTACTTC
>TRBD2|TRBV7-6|-|TRBJ2-5
CASSSLAGGKETQYF
TGTGCCAGCAGCTCGTTAGCGGGAGGGAAAGAGACCCAGTACTTC
>-|TRBV5-5|-|TRBJ2-7
CASRRGGLDYEQYF
TGTGCCAGCAGACGAGGGGGTTTGGACTACGAGCAGTACTTC
>-|TRBV14|-|TRBJ2-7
CASSQGGRHHSYEQYF
TGTGCCAGCAGCCAAGGGGGGAGACACCACTCCTACGAGCAGTACTTC
>TRBD1|TRBV4-2|-|TRBJ1-4
CASSQEVDRAATNEKLFF
TGTGCCAGCAGCCAAGAGGTGGACAGGGCGGCAACTAATGAAAAACTGTTTTTT
>-|TRBV4-3|-|TRBJ2-7
CASSQDPIGDSYEQYF
TGCGCCAGCAGCCAAGATCCCATCGGAGACTCCTACGAGCAGTACTTC
>-|TRBV4-1|-|TRBJ2-7
CASSQDHREYYEQYF
TGCGCCAGCAGCCAAGATCACAGGGAATACTACGAGCAGTACTTC
>TRBD1|TRBV9|-|TRBJ1-3
CASSVGTGRDRRNTIYF
TGTGCCAGCAGCGTAGGCACGGGCAGGGACAGGAGAAACACCATATATTTT
>-|TRBV2|-|TRBJ2-7
CASSDRYYEQYF
TGTGCCAGCAGTGATCGGTACTACGAGCAGTACTTC
>-|TRBV9|-|TRBJ2-7
CASSVGGATYEQYF
TGTGCCAGCAGCGTAGGAGGGGCCACCTACGAGCAGTACTTC
>-|TRBV6-5|-|TRBJ2-7
CASSYSRDHEQYF
TGTGCCAGCAGTTACTCCCGGGACCACGAGCAGTACTTC
>-|TRBV2|-|TRBJ2-2
CASGPRSGARSGELFF
TGTGCCAGCGGTCCACGGTCCGGGGCGCGGTCCGGGGAGCTGTTTTTT
>TRBD1|TRBV29-1|-|TRBJ2-7
CSIATGTGGKGEQYF
TGCAGCATAGCAACCGGGACAGGGGGAAAAGGCGAGCAGTACTTC
>TRBD2|TRBV4-3|-|TRBJ2-1
CASSQSLLGEGYDEQFF
TGCGCCAGCAGCCAAAGCCTCCTGGGGGAGGGCTACGATGAGCAGTTCTTC
>TRBD2|TRBV5-5|-|TRBJ2-7
CASSLGWAGVEQYF
TGTGCCAGCAGCTTGGGTTGGGCGGGGGTTGAGCAGTACTTC
>-|TRBV7-6|once|TRBJ2-3
CASSLRAGEADTQYF
TGTGCCAGCAGCTTACGCGCAGGGGAGGCAGATACGCAGTATTTT
>TRBD2|TRBV7-2|-|TRBJ2-1
CASSFLLAGGSYNEQFF
TGTGCCAGCAGCTTCCTACTAGCGGGAGGGTCCTACAATGAGCAGTTCTTC
>-|TRBV29-1|-|TRBJ2-7
CSVELGRYEQYF
TGCAGCGTTGAACTAGGCCGCTACGAGCAGTACTTC
>TRBD1|TRBV7-8|-|TRBJ1-5
CASSPRQGNQPQHF
TGTGCCAGCAGCCCCAGACAGGGTAATCAGCCCCAGCATTTT
>-|TRBV27|-|TRBJ2-7
CASSFPGRIYEQYF
TGTGCCAGCAGTTTTCCGGGTAGGATCTACGAGCAGTACTTC
>TRBD1|TRBV10-3|few|TRBJ2-7
CAIGTGNSYEQYF
TGTGCCATAGGGACAGGGAATTCCTACGAGCAGTACTTC
>-|TRBV2|-|TRBJ1-1
CATLGTAAEAFF
TGTGCCACCCTAGGGACGGCCGCTGAAGCTTTCTTT
>-|TRBV13|-|TRBJ2-5
CASGWNSQETQYF
TGTGCCAGCGGATGGAACAGCCAAGAGACCCAGTACTTC
>TRBD1|TRBV2|-|TRBJ2-3
CASSEGTGTADTQYF
TGTGCCAGCAGTGAAGGGACAGGGACGGCAGATACGCAGTATTTT
>-|TRBV7-2|-|TRBJ2-1
CASSSSGWNEQFF
TGTGCCAGCAGCTCCTCCGGCTGGAATGAGCAGTTCTTC
>-|TRBV30|-|TRBJ2-7
CAWNRDSYEQYF
TGTGCCTGGAACAGGGACTCCTACGAGCAGTACTTC
>-|TRBV14|-|TRBJ2-7
CASSQTSGFLGEQYF
TGTGCCAGCAGCCAGACCTCAGGGTTTTTAGGGGAGCAGTACTTC